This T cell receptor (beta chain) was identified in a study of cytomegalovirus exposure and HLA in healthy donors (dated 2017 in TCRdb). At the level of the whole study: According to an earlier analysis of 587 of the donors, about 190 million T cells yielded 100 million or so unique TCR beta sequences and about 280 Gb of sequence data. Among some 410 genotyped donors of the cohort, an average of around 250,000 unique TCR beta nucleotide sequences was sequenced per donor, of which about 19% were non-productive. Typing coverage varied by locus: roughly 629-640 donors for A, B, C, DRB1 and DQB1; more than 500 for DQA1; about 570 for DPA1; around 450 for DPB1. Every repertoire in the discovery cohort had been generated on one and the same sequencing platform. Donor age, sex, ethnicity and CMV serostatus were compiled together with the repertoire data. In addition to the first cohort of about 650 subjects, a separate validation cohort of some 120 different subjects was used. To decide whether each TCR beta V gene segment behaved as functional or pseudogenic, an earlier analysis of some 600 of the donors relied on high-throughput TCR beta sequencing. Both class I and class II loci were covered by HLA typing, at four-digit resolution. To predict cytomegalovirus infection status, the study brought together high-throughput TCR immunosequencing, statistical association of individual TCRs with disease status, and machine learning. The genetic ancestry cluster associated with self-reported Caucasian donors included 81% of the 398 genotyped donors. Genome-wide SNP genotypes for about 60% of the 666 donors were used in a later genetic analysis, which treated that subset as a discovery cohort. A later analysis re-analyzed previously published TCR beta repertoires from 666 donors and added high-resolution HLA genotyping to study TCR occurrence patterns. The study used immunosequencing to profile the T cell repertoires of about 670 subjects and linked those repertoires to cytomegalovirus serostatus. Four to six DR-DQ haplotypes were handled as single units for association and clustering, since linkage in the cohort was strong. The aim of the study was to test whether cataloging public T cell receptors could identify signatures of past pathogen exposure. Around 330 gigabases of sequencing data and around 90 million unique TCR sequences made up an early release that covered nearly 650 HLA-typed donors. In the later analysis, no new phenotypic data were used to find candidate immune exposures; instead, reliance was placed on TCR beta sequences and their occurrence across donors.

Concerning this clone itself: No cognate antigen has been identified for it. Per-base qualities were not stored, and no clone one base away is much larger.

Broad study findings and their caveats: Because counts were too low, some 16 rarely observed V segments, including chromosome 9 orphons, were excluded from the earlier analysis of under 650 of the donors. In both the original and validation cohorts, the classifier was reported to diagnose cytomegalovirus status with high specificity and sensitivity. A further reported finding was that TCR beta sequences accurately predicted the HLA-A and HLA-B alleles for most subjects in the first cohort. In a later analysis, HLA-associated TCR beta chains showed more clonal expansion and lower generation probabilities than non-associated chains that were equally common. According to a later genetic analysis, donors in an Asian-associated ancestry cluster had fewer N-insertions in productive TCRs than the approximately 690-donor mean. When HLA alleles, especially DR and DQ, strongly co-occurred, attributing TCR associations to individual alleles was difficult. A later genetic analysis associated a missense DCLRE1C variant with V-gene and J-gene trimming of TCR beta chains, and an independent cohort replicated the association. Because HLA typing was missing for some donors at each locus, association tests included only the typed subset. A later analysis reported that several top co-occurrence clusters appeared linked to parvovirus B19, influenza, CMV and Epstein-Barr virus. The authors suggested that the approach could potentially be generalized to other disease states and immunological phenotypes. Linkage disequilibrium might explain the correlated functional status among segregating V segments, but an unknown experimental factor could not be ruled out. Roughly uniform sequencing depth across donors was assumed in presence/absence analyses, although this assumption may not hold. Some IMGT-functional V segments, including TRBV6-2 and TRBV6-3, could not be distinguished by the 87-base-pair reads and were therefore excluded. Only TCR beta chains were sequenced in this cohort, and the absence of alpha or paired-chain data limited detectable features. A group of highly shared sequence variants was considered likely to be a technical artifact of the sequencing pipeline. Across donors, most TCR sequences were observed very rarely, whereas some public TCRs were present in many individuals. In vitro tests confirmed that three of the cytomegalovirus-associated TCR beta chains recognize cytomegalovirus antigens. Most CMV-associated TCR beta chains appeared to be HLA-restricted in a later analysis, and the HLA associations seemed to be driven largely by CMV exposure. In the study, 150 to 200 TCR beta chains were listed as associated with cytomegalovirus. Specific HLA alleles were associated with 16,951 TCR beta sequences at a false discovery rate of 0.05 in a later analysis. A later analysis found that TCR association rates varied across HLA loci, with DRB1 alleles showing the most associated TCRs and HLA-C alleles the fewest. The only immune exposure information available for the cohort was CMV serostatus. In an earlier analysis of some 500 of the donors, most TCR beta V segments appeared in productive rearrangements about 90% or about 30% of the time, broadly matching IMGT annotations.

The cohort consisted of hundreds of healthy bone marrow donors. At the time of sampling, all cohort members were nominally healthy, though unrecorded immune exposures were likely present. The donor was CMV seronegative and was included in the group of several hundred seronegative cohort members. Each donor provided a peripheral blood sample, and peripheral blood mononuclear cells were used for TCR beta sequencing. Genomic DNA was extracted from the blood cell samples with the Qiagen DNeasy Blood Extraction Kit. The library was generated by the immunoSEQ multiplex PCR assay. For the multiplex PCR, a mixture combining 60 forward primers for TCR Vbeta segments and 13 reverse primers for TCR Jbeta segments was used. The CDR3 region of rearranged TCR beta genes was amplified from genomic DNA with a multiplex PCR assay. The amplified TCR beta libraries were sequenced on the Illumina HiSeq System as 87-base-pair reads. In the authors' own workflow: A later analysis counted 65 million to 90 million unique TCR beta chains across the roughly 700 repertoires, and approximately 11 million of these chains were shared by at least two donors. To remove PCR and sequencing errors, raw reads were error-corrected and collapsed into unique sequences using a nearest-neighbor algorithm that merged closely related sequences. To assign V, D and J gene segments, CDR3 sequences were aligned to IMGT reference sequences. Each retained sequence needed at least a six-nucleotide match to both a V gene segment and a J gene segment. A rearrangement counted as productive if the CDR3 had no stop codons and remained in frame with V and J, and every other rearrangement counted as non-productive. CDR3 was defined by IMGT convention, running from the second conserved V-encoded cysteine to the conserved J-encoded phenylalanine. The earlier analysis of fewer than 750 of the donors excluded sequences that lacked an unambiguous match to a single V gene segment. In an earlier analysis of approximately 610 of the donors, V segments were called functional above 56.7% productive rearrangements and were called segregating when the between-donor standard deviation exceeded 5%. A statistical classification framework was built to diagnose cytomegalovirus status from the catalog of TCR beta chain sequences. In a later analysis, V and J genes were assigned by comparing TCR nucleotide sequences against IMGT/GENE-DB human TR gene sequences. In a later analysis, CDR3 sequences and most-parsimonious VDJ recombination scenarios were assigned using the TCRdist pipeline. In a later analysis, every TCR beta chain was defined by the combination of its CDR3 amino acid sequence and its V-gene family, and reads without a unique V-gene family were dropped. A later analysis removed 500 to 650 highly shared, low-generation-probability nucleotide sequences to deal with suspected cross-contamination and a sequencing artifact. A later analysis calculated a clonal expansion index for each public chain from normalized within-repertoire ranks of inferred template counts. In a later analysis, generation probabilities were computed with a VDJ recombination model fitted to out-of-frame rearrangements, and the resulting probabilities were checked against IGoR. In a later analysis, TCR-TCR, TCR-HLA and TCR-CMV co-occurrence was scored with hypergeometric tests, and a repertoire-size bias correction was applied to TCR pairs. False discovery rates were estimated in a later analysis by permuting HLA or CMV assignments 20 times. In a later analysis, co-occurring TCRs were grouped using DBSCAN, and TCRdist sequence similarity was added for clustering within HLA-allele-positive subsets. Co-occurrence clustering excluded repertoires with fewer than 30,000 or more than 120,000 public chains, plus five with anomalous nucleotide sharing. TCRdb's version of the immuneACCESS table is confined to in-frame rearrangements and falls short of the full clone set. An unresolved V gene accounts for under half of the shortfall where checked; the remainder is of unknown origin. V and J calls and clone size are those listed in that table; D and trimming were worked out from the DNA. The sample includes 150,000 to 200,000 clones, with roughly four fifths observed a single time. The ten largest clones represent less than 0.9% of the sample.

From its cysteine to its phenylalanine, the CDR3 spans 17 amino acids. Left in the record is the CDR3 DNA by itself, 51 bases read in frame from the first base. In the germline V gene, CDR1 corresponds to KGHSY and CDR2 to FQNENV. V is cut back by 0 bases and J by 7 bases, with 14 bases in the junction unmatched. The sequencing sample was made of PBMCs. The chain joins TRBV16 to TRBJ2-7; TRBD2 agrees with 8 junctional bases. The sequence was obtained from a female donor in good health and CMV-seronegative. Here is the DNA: TGTGCCAGCAGCCAATCGATTTGGGCGGGGGGTCTGGGGGAGCAGTACTTC. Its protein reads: CASSQSIWAGGLGEQYF.